This T cell receptor (beta chain) was profiled in a study of blood T cell repertoires in COVID-19. Original methodology: The assay estimated nucleated cells by amplifying reference gene primers. Method: immunoSEQ multiplex PCR; TCRdb's copy keeps in-frame clones and lacks some. Clonal size and the V and J genes are those of that table, whereas D and trimming came from the DNA. The table shows about 150,000 clones, with 70% to 85% occurring only once. This clone was detected a few times. Looked up from germline, CDR1 is KGHSH and CDR2 is LQKENI. The V end was cut by 3 bases, the J end by 0 bases, with 12 bases between. The CDR3 is made up of 16 amino acids.

This TCR came from a man in his 60s who had recovered from COVID-19. Sequencing was carried out using peripheral blood. V and J are TRBV18 and TRBJ2-1, with D possibly TRBD1 on 6 matching bases. This CDR3 is CASSPQTGSSYNEQFF. The CDR3 DNA reads as TGTGCCAGCTCACCCCAGACAGGATCCTCCTACAATGAGCAGTTCTTC.